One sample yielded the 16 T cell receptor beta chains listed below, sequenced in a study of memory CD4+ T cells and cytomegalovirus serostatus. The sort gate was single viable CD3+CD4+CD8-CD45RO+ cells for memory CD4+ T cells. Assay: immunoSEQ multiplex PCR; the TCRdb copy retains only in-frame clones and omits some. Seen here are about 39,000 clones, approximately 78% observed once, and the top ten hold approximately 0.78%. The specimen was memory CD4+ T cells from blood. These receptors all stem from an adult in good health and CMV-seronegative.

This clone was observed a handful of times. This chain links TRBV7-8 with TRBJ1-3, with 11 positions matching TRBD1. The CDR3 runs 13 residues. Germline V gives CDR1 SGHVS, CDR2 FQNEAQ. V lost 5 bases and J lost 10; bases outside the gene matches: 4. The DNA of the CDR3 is TGTGCCAGCAGCCACCGGGACAGGGGGACCATATATTTT. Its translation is CASSHRDRGTIYF.

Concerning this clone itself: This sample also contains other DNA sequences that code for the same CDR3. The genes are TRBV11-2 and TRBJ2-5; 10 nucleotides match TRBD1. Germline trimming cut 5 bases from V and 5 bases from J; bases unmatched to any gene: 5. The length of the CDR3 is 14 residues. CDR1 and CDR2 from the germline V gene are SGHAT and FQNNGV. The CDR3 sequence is CASSRDRGWETQYF. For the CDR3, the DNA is TGTGCCAGCAGCCGGGACAGGGGCTGGGAGACCCAGTACTTC.

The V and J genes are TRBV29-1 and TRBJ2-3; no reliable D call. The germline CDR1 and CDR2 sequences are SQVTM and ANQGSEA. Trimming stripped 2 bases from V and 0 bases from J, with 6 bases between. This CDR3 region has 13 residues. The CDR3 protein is CSVETTSTDTQYF. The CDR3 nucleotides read TGCAGCGTTGAAACAACTAGCACAGATACGCAGTATTTT.

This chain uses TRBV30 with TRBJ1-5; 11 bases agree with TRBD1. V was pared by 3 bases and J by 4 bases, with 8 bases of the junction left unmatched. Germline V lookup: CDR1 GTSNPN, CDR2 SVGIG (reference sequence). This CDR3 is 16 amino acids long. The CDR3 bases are TGTGCCTGGAGAGGACAGGGGGCGATTGGAAATCAGCCCCAGCATTTT. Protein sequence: CAWRGQGAIGNQPQHF.

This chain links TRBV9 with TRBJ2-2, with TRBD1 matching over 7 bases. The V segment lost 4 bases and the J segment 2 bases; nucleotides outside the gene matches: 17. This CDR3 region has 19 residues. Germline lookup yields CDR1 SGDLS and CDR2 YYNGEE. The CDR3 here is CASSSRRRPGQPNTGELFF. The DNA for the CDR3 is TGTGCCAGCAGCTCTAGACGCCGTCCGGGACAGCCAAACACCGGGGAGCTGTTTTTT. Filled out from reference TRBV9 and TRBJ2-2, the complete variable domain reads DSGVTQTPKHLITATGQRVTLRCSPRSGDLSVYWYQQSLDQGLQFLIQYYNGEERAKGNILERFSAQQFPDLHSELNLSSLELGDSALYFCASSSRRRPGQPNTGELFFGEGSRLTVL.

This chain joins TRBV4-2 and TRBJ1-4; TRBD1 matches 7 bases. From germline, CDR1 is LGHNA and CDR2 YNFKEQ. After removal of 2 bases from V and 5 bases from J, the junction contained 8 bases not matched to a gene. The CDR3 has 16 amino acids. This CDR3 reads CASSQLTGTENEKLFF. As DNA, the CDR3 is TGTGCCAGCAGCCAACTTACCGGGACAGAAAATGAAAAACTGTTTTTT.

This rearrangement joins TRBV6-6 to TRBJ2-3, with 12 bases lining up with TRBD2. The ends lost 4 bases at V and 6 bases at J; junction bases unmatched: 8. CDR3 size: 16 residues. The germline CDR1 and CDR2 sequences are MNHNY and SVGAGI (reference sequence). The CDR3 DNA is TGTGCCAGCAGTTTTGGGACTAGCGGGCCGAGGGATACGCAGTATTTT. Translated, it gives CASSFGTSGPRDTQYF.

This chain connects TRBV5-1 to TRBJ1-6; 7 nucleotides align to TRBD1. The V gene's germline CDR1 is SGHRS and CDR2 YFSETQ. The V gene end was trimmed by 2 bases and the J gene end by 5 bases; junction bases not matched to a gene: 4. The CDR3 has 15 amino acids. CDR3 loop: CASSFRGTDNSPLHF. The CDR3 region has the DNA TGCGCCAGCAGCTTTAGGGGGACAGATAATTCACCCCTCCACTTT.

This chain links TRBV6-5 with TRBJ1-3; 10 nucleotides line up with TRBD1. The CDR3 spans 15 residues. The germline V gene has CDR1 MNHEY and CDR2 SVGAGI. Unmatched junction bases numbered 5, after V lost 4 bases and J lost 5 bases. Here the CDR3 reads CASSWGTGDRNTIYF. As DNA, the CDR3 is TGTGCCAGCAGTTGGGGGACAGGGGACCGAAACACCATATATTTT.

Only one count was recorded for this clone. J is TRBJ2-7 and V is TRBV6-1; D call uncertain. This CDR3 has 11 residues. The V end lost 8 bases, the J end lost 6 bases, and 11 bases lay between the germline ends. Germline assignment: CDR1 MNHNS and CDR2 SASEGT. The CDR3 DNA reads TGTGCCAGCCGTTTGGTGAGCGAGCAGTACTTC. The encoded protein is CASRLVSEQYF.

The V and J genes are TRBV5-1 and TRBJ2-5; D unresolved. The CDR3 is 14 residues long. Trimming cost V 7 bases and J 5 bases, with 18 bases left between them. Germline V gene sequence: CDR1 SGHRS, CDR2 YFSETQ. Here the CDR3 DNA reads TGCGCCAGCCGTCCAAATTCCGGAAGCGAGACCCAGTACTTC. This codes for CASRPNSGSETQYF. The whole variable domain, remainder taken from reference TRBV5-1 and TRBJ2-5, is KAGVTQTPRYLIKTRGQQVTLSCSPISGHRSVSWYQQTPGQGLQFLFEYFSETQRNKGNFPGRFSGRQFSNSRSEMNVSTLELGDSALYLCASRPNSGSETQYFGPGTRLLVL.

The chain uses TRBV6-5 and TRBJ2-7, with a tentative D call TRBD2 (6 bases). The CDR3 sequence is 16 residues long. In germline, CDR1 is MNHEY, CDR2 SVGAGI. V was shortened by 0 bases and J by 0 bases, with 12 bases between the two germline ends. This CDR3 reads CASSYSGTWSSYEQYF. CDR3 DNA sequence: TGTGCCAGCAGTTACTCGGGGACTTGGAGCTCCTACGAGCAGTACTTC.

This chain's CDR3 is CASSLVPGLSTQYF. The DNA for the CDR3 is TGTGCCAGCAGCTTAGTACCGGGACTATCTACGCAGTATTTT. The V call is TRBV7-9, the J call TRBJ2-3; 7 nucleotides agree with TRBD2. Germline V gene lookup returns CDR1 SEHNR and CDR2 FQNEAQ (reference sequence). This CDR3 is built from 14 residues. With 1 base clipped from V and 8 bases from J, the junction kept 6 bases outside the gene matches.

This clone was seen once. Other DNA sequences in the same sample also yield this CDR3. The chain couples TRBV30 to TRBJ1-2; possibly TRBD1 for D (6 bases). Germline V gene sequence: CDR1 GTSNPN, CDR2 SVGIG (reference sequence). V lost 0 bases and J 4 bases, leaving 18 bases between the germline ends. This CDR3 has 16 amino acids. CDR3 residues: CAWSVRGVDRAYGYTF. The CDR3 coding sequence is TGTGCCTGGAGTGTACGTGGGGTGGACAGAGCCTATGGCTACACCTTC.

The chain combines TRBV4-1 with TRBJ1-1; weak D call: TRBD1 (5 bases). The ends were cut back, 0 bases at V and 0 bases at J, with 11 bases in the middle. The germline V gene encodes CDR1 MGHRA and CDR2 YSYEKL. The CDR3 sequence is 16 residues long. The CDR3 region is CASSQESTAMNTEAFF. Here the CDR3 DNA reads TGCGCCAGCAGCCAAGAGTCGACAGCGATGAACACTGAAGCTTTCTTT.

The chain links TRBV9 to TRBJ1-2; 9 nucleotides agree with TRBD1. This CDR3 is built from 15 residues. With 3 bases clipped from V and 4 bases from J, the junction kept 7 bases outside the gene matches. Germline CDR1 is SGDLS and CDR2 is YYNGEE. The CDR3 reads CASSAVGQGTYGYTF. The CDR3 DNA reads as TGTGCCAGCAGCGCCGTCGGACAGGGGACCTATGGCTACACCTTC.